This paragraph covers one T cell receptor (beta chain) sequence. This clone was picked up one time. The antigen it recognizes is unknown. No clone much larger than this one lies a single base away; base qualities are absent. Via the germline V gene (reference sequence), CDR1 is LNHNV and CDR2 YYDKDF. Including the terminal cysteine and phenylalanine, the CDR3 comprises 19 residues. Only the CDR3 portion is preserved as DNA: 57 bases, with reading frame beginning at the first base. Trimming removed 2 bases from V and 3 bases from J; the gene matches leave 14 bases unexplained. This sample stems from a study of cytomegalovirus exposure and HLA in healthy donors (TCRdb year 2017). As for the study more broadly: According to a later analysis, the 120 validation repertoires were produced on the same platform as the 600 to 850 repertoires of the first cohort. To predict cytomegalovirus infection status, the study combined high-throughput TCR immunosequencing, statistical association of individual TCRs with disease status, and machine learning. A separate validation cohort of over a hundred different subjects was used in addition to the roughly 670-subject first cohort. The study aimed to test whether signatures of past pathogen exposure could be identified by cataloging public T cell receptors.

The library came from the immunoSEQ multiplex PCR assay. The study's own analysis went as follows. To diagnose cytomegalovirus status from the catalog of TCR beta chain sequences, a statistical classification framework was built. This immuneACCESS table, as held by TCRdb, lists in-frame sequences with V and J called but not all clones. Of the missing ones, under half trace to an unresolved V gene in checked studies; the others have no known cause. From that table come the V and J calls and clone size; the DNA was used to work out D and trimming. For this sample the table gives around 150,000 clones, of which over 80% were detected only once. Approximately 2% of the sample belongs to the ten largest clones. On the study overall, not on this receptor specifically: In a later analysis, TCRs clustered in the first cohort were found to also tend to co-occur in the 130 or so validation repertoires, with about 93% of cluster scores above 0. In both the original and validation cohorts, the classifier was reported to diagnose cytomegalovirus status with high specificity and sensitivity. In the study, 164 TCR beta chains were listed as associated with cytomegalovirus. Across donors, most TCR sequences were observed very rarely, whereas some public TCRs were present in many individuals. It was suggested by the authors that the approach could potentially be generalized to other disease states and immunological phenotypes. In vitro tests confirmed that a few of the cytomegalovirus-associated TCR beta chains recognize cytomegalovirus antigens. All 120 or so repertoires were used to score co-occurrence in the validation cohort in a later analysis, because that analysis had no HLA typing for the cohort.

The donors were included in the validation cohort of some 120 subjects, a group kept apart from the roughly 700-subject first cohort. The receptor's source is a man younger than 45 in good health and CMV-seropositive. Sample: PBMCs. Recombination connected TRBV15 to TRBJ1-4; TRBD1 lines up with 8 middle nucleotides. The DNA is as follows: TGTGCCACCAGCAGAACCCATCTTTTTGGGGACAGGTCTAATGAAAAACTGTTTTTT. Its amino acids are CATSRTHLFGDRSNEKLFF.